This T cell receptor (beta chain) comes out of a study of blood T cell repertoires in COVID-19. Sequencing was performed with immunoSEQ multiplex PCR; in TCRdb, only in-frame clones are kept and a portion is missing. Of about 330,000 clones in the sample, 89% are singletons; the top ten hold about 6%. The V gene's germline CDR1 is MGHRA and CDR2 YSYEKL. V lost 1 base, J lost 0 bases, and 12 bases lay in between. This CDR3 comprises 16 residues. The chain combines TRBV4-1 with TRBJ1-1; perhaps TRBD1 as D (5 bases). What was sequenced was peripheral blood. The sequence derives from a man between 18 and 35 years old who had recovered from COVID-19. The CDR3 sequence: CASSQAGQGMNTEAFF. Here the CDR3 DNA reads TGCGCCAGCAGCCAAGCCGGGCAGGGCATGAACACTGAAGCTTTCTTT.